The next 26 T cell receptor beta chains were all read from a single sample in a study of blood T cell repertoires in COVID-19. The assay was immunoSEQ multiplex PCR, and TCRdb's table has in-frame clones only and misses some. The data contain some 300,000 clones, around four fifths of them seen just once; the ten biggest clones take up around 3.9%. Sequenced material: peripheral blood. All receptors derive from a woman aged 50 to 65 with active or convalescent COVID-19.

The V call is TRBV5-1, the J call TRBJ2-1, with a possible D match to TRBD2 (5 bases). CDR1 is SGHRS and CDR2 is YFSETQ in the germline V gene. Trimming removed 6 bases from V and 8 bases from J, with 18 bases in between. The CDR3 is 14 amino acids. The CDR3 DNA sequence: TGCGCCAGCAACGTTGGACTTGTGTCCCATGAGCAGTTCTTC. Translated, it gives CASNVGLVSHEQFF.

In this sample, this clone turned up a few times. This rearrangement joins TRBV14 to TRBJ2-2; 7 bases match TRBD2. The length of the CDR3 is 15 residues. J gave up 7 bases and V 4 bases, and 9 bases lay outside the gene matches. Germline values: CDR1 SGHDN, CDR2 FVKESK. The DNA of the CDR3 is TGTGCCAGCAGCCGGCAGCTAGCGGACGGCGGGGAGCTGTTTTTT. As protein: CASSRQLADGGELFF.

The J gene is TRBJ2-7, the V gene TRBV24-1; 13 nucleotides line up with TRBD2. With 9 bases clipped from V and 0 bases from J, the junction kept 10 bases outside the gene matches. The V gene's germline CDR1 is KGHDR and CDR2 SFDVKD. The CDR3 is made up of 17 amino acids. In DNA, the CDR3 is TGTGCCACCGGAACTAGCGGGAGGGCCTCGAGCTCCTACGAGCAGTACTTC. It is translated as CATGTSGRASSSYEQYF.

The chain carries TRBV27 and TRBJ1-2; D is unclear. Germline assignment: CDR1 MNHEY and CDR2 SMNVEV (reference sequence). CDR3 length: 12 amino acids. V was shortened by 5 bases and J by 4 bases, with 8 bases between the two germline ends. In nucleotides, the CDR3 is TGTGCCAGCAGTATACACCCCTATGGCTACACCTTC. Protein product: CASSIHPYGYTF.

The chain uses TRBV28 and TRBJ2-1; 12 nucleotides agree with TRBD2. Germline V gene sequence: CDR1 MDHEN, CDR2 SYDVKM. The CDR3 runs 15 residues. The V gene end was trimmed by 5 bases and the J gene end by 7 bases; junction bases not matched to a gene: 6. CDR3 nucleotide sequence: TGTGCCAGCAGTCTTCAGACTAGCGGGAGAAATGAGCAGTTCTTC. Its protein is CASSLQTSGRNEQFF.

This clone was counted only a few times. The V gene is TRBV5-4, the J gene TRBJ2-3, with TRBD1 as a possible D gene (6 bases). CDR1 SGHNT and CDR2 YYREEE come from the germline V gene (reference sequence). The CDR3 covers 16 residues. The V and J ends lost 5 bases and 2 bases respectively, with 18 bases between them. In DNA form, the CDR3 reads TGTGCCAGCAGTCGGCCGGGACAAGGGATCACAGATACGCAGTATTTT. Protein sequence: CASSRPGQGITDTQYF. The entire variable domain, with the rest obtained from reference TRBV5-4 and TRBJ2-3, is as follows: ETGVTQSPTHLIKTRGQQVTLRCSSQSGHNTVSWYQQALGQGPQFIFQYYREEENGRGNFPPRFSGLQFPNYSSELNVNALELDDSALYLCASSRPGQGITDTQYFGPGTRLTVL.

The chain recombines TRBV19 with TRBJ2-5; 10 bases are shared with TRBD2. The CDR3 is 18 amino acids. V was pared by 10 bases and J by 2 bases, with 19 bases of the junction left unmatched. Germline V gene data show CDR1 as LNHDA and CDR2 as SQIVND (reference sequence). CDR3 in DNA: TGTGCCACCAAATCTAGCGGGAGAGCCCGGAGGGCACAAGAGACCCAGTACTTC. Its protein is CATKSSGRARRAQETQYF.

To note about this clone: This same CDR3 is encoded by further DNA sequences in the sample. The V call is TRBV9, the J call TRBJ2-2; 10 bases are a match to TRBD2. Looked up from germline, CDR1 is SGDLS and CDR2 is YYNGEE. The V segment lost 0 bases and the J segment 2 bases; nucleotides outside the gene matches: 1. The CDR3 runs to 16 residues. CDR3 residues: CASSVGLAGNTGELFF. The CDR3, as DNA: TGTGCCAGCAGCGTAGGACTAGCGGGTAACACCGGGGAGCTGTTTTTT.

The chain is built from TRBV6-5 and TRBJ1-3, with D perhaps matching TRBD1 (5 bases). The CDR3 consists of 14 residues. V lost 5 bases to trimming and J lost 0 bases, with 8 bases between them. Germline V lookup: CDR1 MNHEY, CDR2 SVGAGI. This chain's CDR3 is CASSPGFSGNTIYF. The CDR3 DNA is TGTGCCAGCAGTCCAGGGTTCTCTGGAAACACCATATATTTT.

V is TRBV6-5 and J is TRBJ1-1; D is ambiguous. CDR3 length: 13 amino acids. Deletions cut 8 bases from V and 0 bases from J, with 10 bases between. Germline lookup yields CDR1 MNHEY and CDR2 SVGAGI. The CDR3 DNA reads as TGTGCCAGCTTCAATGGGCTGAACACTGAAGCTTTCTTT. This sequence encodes CASFNGLNTEAFF.

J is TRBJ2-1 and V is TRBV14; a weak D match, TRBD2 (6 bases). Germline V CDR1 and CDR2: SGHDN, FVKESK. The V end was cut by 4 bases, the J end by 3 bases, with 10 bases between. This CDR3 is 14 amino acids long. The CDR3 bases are TGTGCCAGCAGCCCGGGAGCGGACTACAATGAGCAGTTCTTC. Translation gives CASSPGADYNEQFF. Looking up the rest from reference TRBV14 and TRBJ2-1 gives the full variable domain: EAGVTQFPSHSVIEKGQTVTLRCDPISGHDNLYWYRRVMGKEIKFLLHFVKESKQDESGMPNNRFLAERTGGTYSTLKVQPAELEDSGVYFCASSPGADYNEQFFGPGTRLTVL.

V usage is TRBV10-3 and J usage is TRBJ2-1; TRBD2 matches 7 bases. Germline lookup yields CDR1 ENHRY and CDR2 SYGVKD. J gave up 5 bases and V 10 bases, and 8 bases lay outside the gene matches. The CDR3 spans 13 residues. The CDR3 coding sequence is TGTGCCACCCGGCTCGGGGGGAACAATGAGCAGTTCTTC. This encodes CATRLGGNNEQFF.

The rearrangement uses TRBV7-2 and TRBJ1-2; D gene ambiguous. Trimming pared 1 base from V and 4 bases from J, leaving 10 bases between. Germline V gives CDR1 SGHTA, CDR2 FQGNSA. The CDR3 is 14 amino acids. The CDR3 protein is CASSLGFRGYGYTF. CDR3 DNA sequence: TGTGCCAGCAGCTTAGGTTTTCGCGGCTATGGCTACACCTTC.

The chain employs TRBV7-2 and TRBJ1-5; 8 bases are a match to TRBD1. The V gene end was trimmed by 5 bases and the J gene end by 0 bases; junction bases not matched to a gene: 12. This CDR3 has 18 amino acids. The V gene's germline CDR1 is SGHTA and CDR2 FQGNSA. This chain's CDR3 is CASSHNRDRIYSNQPQHF. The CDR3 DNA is TGTGCCAGCAGCCATAACCGGGACAGGATCTATAGCAATCAGCCCCAGCATTTT.

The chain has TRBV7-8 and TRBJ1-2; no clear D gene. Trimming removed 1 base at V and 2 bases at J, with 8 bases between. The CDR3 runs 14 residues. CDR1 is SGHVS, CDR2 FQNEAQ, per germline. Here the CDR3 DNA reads TGTGCCAGCAGCTTAGTCCCTACGAACTATGGCTACACCTTC. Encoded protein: CASSLVPTNYGYTF.

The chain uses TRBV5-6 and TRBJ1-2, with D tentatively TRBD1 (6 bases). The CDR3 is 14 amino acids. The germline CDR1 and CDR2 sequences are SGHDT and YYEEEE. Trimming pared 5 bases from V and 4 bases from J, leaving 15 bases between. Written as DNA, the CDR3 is TGTGCCAGCAGTTCAGCAGGGGTGGGCTATGGCTACACCTTC. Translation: CASSSAGVGYGYTF.

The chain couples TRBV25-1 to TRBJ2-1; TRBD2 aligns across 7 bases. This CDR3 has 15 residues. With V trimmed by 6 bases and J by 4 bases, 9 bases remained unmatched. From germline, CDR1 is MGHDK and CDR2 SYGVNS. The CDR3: CASSPTGGSYNEQFF. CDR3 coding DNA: TGTGCCAGCAGCCCAACGGGAGGTAGTTACAATGAGCAGTTCTTC.

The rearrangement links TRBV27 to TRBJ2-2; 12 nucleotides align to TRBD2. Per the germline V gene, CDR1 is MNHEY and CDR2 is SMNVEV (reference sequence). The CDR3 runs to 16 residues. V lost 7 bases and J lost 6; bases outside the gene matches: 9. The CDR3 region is CASNTRASGRAGELFF. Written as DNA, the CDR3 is TGTGCCAGCAACACCAGGGCTAGCGGGAGGGCCGGGGAGCTGTTTTTT.

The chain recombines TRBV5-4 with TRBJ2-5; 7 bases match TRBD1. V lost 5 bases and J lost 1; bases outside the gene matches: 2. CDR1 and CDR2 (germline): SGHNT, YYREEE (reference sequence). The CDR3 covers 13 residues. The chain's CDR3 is CASSWDSQETQYF. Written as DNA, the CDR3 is TGTGCCAGCAGTTGGGACAGCCAAGAGACCCAGTACTTC.

CDR3 residues: CASSLRRQGYEQFF. The CDR3 coding sequence is TGTGCCAGCAGCTTAAGACGACAGGGCTATGAGCAGTTCTTC. The rearrangement uses TRBV7-3 and TRBJ2-1; 7 nucleotides match TRBD1. This CDR3 contains 14 residues. V shed 1 base and J 8 bases; nucleotides not matched to a gene: 5. Germline V gene sequence: CDR1 SGHTA, CDR2 FQGTGA.

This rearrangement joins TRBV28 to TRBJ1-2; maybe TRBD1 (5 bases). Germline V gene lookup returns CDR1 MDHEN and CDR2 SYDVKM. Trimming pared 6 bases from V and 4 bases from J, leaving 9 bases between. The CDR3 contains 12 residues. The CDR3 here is CASRGGGYGYTF. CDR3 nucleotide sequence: TGTGCCAGCAGGGGGGGAGGCTATGGCTACACCTTC.

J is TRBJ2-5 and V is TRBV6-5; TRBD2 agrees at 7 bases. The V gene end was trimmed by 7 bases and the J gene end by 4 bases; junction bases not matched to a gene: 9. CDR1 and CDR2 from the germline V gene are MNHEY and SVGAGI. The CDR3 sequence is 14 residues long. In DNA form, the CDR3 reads TGTGCCAGCAATTTCGCGGGAGAGGGAGAGACCCAGTACTTC. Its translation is CASNFAGEGETQYF.

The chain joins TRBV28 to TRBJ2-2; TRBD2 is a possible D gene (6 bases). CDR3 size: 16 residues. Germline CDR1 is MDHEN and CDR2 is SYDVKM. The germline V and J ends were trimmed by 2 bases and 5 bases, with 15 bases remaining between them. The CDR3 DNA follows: TGTGCCAGCAGTTTAGGAGGGGTTCGGAGGACCGGGGAGCTGTTTTTT. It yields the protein CASSLGGVRRTGELFF.

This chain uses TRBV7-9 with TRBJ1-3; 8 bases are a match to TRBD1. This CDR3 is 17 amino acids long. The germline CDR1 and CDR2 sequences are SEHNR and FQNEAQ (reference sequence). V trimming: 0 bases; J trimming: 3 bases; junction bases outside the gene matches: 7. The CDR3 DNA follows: TGTGCCAGCAGCTTAGCTGGCAGGGGGCAGATTGGAAACACCATATATTTT. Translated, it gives CASSLAGRGQIGNTIYF.

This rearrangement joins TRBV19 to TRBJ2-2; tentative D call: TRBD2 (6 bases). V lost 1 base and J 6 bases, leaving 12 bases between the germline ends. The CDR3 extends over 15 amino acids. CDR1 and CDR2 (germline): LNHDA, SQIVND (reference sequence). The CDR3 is CASSIVGGAAGELFF. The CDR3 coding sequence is TGTGCCAGTAGTATAGTGGGGGGAGCTGCCGGGGAGCTGTTTTTT.

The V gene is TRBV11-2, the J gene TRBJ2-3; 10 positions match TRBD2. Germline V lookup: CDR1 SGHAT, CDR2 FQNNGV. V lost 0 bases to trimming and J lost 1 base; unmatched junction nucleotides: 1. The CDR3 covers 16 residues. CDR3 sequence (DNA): TGTGCCAGCAGCTTAGATCTAGCGGGAGGCACAGATACGCAGTATTTT. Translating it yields CASSLDLAGGTDTQYF.